This T cell receptor beta chain was found in a study of CD8 T cells in ankylosing spondylitis. Germline V gives CDR1 SGHRS, CDR2 YFSETQ. Between the trimmed V and J ends, which lost 1 base and 7 bases, there was a span of 18 bases. This CDR3 has 16 amino acids. Making the TCR beta libraries involved quantitative 5'-RACE with molecular barcodes. TCRdb processed the 5' RACE reads anew with MiXCR; each CDR3 protein has one entry. The data hold approximately 550,000 distinct CDR3 sequences, with roughly 13% observed a single time. Study findings and constraints: Enrichment of disease-linked clones was reportedly significant in matched ankylosing spondylitis synovial fluid. For ankylosing spondylitis blood, a TCR beta motif of fewer than 10 highly homologous variants appeared characteristic. Disease-linked clones displayed a CD8+ phenotype and appeared relatively rarely in peripheral blood.

This clonotype occurred many times. Its target is not known. The material sequenced was blood, either unsorted or a sorted T cell fraction (not recorded which). The J gene is TRBJ2-1, the V gene TRBV5-1; D is unresolved. The TCR sequence derives from a male donor with ankylosing spondylitis. CDR3 region: CASSLIAGVNKNEQFF. CDR3 nucleotides: TGCGCCAGCAGCTTGATAGCAGGTGTGAATAAGAATGAGCAGTTCTTC.